These 3 T cell receptor beta chains originate from one sample sequenced in a study of T cells in Graves' hyperthyroidism and ophthalmopathy (dated by TCRdb to about 2019). Library generation was performed with multiplex PCR. Instrument on record: Illumina HiSeq 2000. The TCR beta CDR3 regions were amplified from RNA transcripts. The first round of RT-PCR for the TCR CDR3 was performed with the HTBI primer set and the Qiagen OneStep RT-PCR kit. TCRdb reran the public reads through fastp at Q25 and MiXCR, keeping productive beta chains. Each CDR3 protein appears once, grouped with its most common genes and DNA. Recorded for this sample are 450,000 to 700,000 distinct CDR3 sequences; approximately 44% of them occurred a single time. The biggest ten clones account for around a fifth of the sample. The sample was peripheral blood or thyroid tissue (not recorded which). The source is an adult woman with Graves' disease, either hyperthyroidism or ophthalmopathy (not recorded which).

The chain couples TRBV29-1 to TRBJ2-7, with D uncertain. The V end lost 4 bases, the J end lost 0 bases, and 7 bases lay between the germline ends. Germline CDR1 reads SQVTM; CDR2 reads ANQGSEA. The CDR3 is made up of 12 amino acids. The CDR3 loop reads CSVVLNSYEQYF. CDR3 bases: TGCAGCGTTGTACTGAACTCCTACGAGCAGTACTTC.

A few counts support this clonotype. A much larger clone differs from this one at a single base, so this may be a read error. This sequence joins TRBV5-1 and TRBJ1-1; D may be TRBD1 (6 bases). Germline V gene sequence: CDR1 SGHRS, CDR2 YFSETQ. The CDR3 loop spans 15 amino acids. The CDR3 DNA reads as TGCGCCAGCAGCGGACAAACAGGGCTCGGCACTGAAGCTCTCTTT. Its protein product is CASSGQTGLGTEALF.

Only a few counts were recorded for this clonotype. The chain recombines TRBV4-1 with TRBJ1-1; 8 bases are shared with TRBD1. Per germline, CDR1 MGHRA and CDR2 YSYEKL. The CDR3 loop spans 16 amino acids. J lost 4 bases, V lost 1 base, and 8 bases had no gene match. The CDR3, as DNA: TGCGCCAGCAGCCAAGTTAGTGGCAGGGGGCCCACTGAAGCTTTCTTT. Its protein product is CASSQVSGRGPTEAFF.